This T cell receptor (beta chain) was recorded in a study of blood T cell repertoires in COVID-19. The germline gives CDR1 SGHTA, CDR2 FQGNSA. J was trimmed by 8 bases and V by 5 bases; bases with no gene match: 3. The CDR3 totals 12 residues. This table comes from immunoSEQ multiplex PCR, and its TCRdb copy is limited to in-frame clones, with some not included. This sample yields 60,000 to 100,000 clones, of which about 90% are seen a single time; under 6% belongs to the top ten. This clone was detected only once. This sequence joins TRBV7-2 and TRBJ1-2; 9 nucleotides align to TRBD1. The specimen was peripheral blood. The receptor was isolated from a man between 45 and 60 years old with active COVID-19. This chain's CDR3 is CASSTGGSGYTF. The CDR3 region has the DNA TGTGCCAGCAGCACAGGGGGCTCAGGCTACACCTTC.